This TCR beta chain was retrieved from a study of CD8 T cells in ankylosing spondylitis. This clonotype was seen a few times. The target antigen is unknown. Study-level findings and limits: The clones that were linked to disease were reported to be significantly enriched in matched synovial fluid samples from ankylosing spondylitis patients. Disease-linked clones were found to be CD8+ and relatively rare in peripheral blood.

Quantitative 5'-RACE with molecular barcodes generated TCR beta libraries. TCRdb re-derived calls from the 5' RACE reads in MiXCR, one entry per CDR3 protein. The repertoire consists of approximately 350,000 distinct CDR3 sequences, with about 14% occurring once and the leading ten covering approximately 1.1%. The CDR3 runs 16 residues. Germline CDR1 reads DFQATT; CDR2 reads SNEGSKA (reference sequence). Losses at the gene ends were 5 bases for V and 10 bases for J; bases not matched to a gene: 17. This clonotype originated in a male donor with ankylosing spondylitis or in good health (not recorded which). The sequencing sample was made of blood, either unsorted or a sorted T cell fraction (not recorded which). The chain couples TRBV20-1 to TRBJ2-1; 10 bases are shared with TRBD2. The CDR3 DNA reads TGCAGTGCTTTCACCCCGGGGCTAGCGGGGGCACCGGAGCAGTTCTTC. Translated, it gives CSAFTPGLAGAPEQFF.